These 23 T cell receptor beta chains were sequenced from one sample in a study of cytomegalovirus exposure and HLA in healthy donors. The PCR made use of 60 Vbeta and 13 Jbeta primers. TCRdb's copy holds only in-frame clones and misses some; the assay was immunoSEQ multiplex PCR. The sample has under 200,000 clones, 80% seen once. Material: PBMCs. The source of these receptors is a woman between 45 and 65 years old in good health and CMV-seropositive.

The V gene is TRBV11-3, the J gene TRBJ1-4; 7 bases map to TRBD1. CDR1 SGHNT and CDR2 YENEEA come from the germline V gene. The CDR3 has 14 residues. The trim removed 5 bases at V and 6 bases at J, leaving 6 bases unmatched. Written as DNA, the CDR3 is TGTGCCAGCAGCCGACAGGGTCGATATGAAAAACTGTTTTTT. As protein: CASSRQGRYEKLFF.

The chain joins TRBV4-2 to TRBJ2-3; 9 bases agree with TRBD2. This CDR3 is built from 15 residues. V gave up 3 bases and J gave up 4 bases; unmatched junction bases: 5. Germline assignment: CDR1 LGHNA and CDR2 YNFKEQ. The CDR3 spells CASSHQRGEADTQYF. DNA for the CDR3: TGTGCCAGCAGCCACCAGCGGGGGGAAGCAGATACGCAGTATTTT.

V is TRBV12-5 and J is TRBJ2-7; 7 nucleotides match TRBD1. CDR3 length equals 14 residues. CDR1 and CDR2 (germline): LGHNT, FRNRAP. Trimming at V came to 2 bases and at J to 5 bases, leaving 6 bases not matched to a gene. The CDR3 here is CASGLNADRNEQYF. For the CDR3, the DNA is TGTGCTAGTGGTTTGAACGCGGACAGGAACGAGCAGTACTTC.

This chain connects TRBV28 to TRBJ1-2, with TRBD1 identical over 7 bases. This CDR3 comprises 16 residues. V shed 5 bases, J shed 0 bases, and the junction held 9 bases outside the gene matches. The germline V gene encodes CDR1 MDHEN and CDR2 SYDVKM. The CDR3 nucleotides are TGTGCCAGCAGTACAGGGGTGTTGGGCTCTAACTATGGCTACACCTTC. As protein: CASSTGVLGSNYGYTF.

The chain is built from TRBV5-1 and TRBJ2-3, with 7 positions matching TRBD1. The V gene's germline CDR1 is SGHRS and CDR2 YFSETQ. The CDR3 has 16 residues. The ends lost 0 bases at V and 0 bases at J; junction bases unmatched: 4. The DNA for the CDR3 is TGCGCCAGCAGCTTGGTGTTGGGACAGAGCACAGATACGCAGTATTTT. This encodes CASSLVLGQSTDTQYF.

The V gene is TRBV5-4, the J gene TRBJ2-1; TRBD1 agrees at 10 bases. Germline CDR1 SGHNT, CDR2 YYREEE (reference sequence). V shed 0 bases and J 14 bases; nucleotides not matched to a gene: 17. The CDR3 loop spans 17 amino acids. The CDR3 DNA sequence: TGTGCCAGCAGCTTGGGGGCTGGGGGACAGGGGCCCCTAAAAAAGTTCTTC. This codes for CASSLGAGGQGPLKKFF.

The J gene is TRBJ2-6, the V gene TRBV19, with a weak D call TRBD1 (6 bases). The CDR3 length is 15 residues. Germline loops: CDR1 LNHDA, CDR2 SQIVND (reference sequence). V was pared by 6 bases and J by 0 bases, with 9 bases between. The CDR3 is CASRGARSGANVLTF. As DNA, the CDR3 is TGTGCCAGTAGGGGGGCCCGCTCTGGGGCCAACGTCCTGACTTTC.

The chain couples TRBV4-2 to TRBJ2-1; 9 nucleotides match TRBD2. Germline CDR1 reads LGHNA; CDR2 reads YNFKEQ. This CDR3 has 17 residues. V was pared by 4 bases and J by 4 bases, with 11 bases of the junction left unmatched. The CDR3 DNA sequence: TGTGCCAGCAGCCCCCGCATTAGCGGGGGCCCTTACAATGAGCAGTTCTTC. Translating gives CASSPRISGGPYNEQFF.

This rearrangement joins TRBV7-4 to TRBJ2-2; TRBD1 might be the D (5 bases). The CDR3 is made up of 16 amino acids. Germline V gene data show CDR1 as SGHVT and CDR2 as SQSDAQ. Between the trimmed V and J ends, which lost 5 bases and 8 bases, there was a span of 21 bases. The CDR3 DNA sequence: TGTGCCAGCAGCCCTATACTGCAGGGTAAGAAGGGGGAGCTGTTTTTT. This translates into CASSPILQGKKGELFF.

This chain connects TRBV10-2 to TRBJ2-1; perhaps TRBD1 as D (6 bases). Germline V gene sequence: CDR1 WSHSY, CDR2 SAAADI. Between the trimmed V and J ends, which lost 1 base and 1 base, there was a span of 8 bases. The CDR3 runs to 15 residues. The CDR3 protein is CASSEWGLSYNEQFF. The CDR3 coding sequence is TGCGCCAGCAGTGAGTGGGGGCTGTCCTACAATGAGCAGTTCTTC.

The chain joins TRBV5-6 to TRBJ1-4; weak D call: TRBD1 (6 bases). This CDR3 comprises 15 residues. Germline V gives CDR1 SGHDT, CDR2 YYEEEE. V lost 4 bases and J 7 bases, leaving 17 bases between the germline ends. In nucleotides, the CDR3 is TGTGCCAGCAGCCGGGTGGGGGCGGCGGGTGAAAAACTGTTTTTT. Its translation is CASSRVGAAGEKLFF.

This clone appeared a few times. The chain carries TRBV7-2 and TRBJ2-1; D is undetermined. V lost 1 base to trimming and J lost 5 bases, with 6 bases between them. Germline-derived CDR1 and CDR2 are SGHTA and FQGNSA. There are 13 residues in the CDR3. DNA of the CDR3: TGTGCCAGCAGCTTAGGACTTAACAATGAGCAGTTCTTC. This gives the protein CASSLGLNNEQFF.

The chain has TRBV28 and TRBJ1-3; D gene ambiguous. Deletions cut 4 bases from V and 0 bases from J, with 10 bases between. Germline CDR1 MDHEN, CDR2 SYDVKM. The CDR3 is 15 amino acids. The CDR3 bases are TGTGCCAGCAGTTCCTGGGCGCACTCTGGAAACACCATATATTTT. The encoded protein is CASSSWAHSGNTIYF.

The chain joins TRBV2 to TRBJ1-2; D is unclear. Looked up from germline, CDR1 is SNHLY and CDR2 is FYNNEI. The CDR3 loop spans 13 amino acids. The V end lost 5 bases, the J end lost 6 bases, and 13 bases lay between the germline ends. The CDR3 DNA sequence: TGTGCCAGCAGTTTAGAGAAGTCGGATGGCTACACCTTC. Amino acids: CASSLEKSDGYTF. The entire variable domain, with the rest obtained from reference TRBV2 and TRBJ1-2, is as follows: EPEVTQTPSHQVTQMGQEVILRCVPISNHLYFYWYRQILGQKVEFLVSFYNNEISEKSEIFDDQFSVERPDGSNFTLKIRSTKLEDSAMYFCASSLEKSDGYTFGSGTRLTVV.

This clone was seen just once. V is TRBV7-9 and J is TRBJ1-2; 8 bases fit TRBD1. This CDR3 contains 14 residues. Germline V CDR1 and CDR2: SEHNR, FQNEAQ (reference sequence). Trimming at V came to 5 bases and at J to 3 bases, leaving 5 bases not matched to a gene. CDR3 nucleotide sequence: TGTGCCAGCAGCGAAGCAGGGGGCTACTATGGCTACACCTTC. Translated, it gives CASSEAGGYYGYTF.

The chain joins TRBV6-5 to TRBJ2-7; D may be TRBD1 (6 bases). Trimming removed 1 base at V and 4 bases at J, with 14 bases between. In germline, CDR1 is MNHEY, CDR2 SVGAGI. This CDR3 is 15 amino acids long. CDR3 in amino acids: CASSYLGTGLYEQYF. CDR3 nucleotide sequence: TGTGCCAGCAGTTACTTGGGTACAGGGTTATACGAGCAGTACTTC.

CDR3 region: CASLDGGLQETQYF. Written as DNA, the CDR3 is TGTGCCAGCTTAGACGGCGGGCTCCAAGAGACCCAGTACTTC. This rearrangement joins TRBV2 to TRBJ2-5, with a tentative D call TRBD2 (5 bases). Per the germline V gene, CDR1 is SNHLY and CDR2 is FYNNEI. The CDR3 loop spans 14 amino acids. V dropped 8 bases and J dropped 1 base, with 14 bases sitting between them.

This chain links TRBV18 with TRBJ1-6, with D possibly matching TRBD1 (5 bases). The germline gives CDR1 KGHSH, CDR2 LQKENI. The CDR3 loop spans 16 amino acids. The V end lost 6 bases, the J end lost 8 bases, and 20 bases lay between the germline ends. CDR3 amino acids: CASSPDPGQGDSPLHF. The DNA of the CDR3 is TGTGCCAGCTCGCCCGATCCTGGGCAGGGTGATTCACCCCTCCACTTT. Full variable domain (outside the CDR3, taken from reference TRBV18 and TRBJ1-6): NAGVMQNPRHLVRRRGQEARLRCSPMKGHSHVYWYRQLPEEGLKFMVYLQKENIIDESGMPKERFSAEFPKEGPSILRIQQVVRGDSAAYFCASSPDPGQGDSPLHFGNGTRLTVT.

This clone appeared a few times. This chain connects TRBV2 to TRBJ1-5; TRBD1 might be the D (5 bases). CDR3 length equals 15 residues. V was shortened by 8 bases and J by 1 base, with 15 bases between the two germline ends. The germline V gene has CDR1 SNHLY and CDR2 FYNNEI. The DNA of the CDR3 is TGTGCCAGCGGGGGGGGGTTTGGGAGCAATCAGCCCCAGCATTTT. Translating gives CASGGGFGSNQPQHF.

CDR3: CSARETGGYEQYF. The CDR3 DNA reads as TGCAGCGCCAGGGAGACAGGAGGATACGAGCAGTACTTC. The chain links TRBV29-1 to TRBJ2-7; perhaps TRBD1 as D (6 bases). V lost 7 bases and J lost 4, with 17 bases in between. CDR1 SQVTM and CDR2 ANQGSEA come from the germline V gene. The CDR3 spans 13 residues.

The chain carries TRBV4-2 and TRBJ1-2, with a possible D match to TRBD1 (5 bases). The CDR3 is 14 residues long. Germline CDR1 is LGHNA and CDR2 is YNFKEQ. Trimming removed 0 bases at V and 5 bases at J, with 10 bases between. CDR3 amino acids: CASSQDKAGYGYTF. As DNA, the CDR3 is TGTGCCAGCAGCCAAGATAAAGCAGGGTATGGCTACACCTTC.

This rearrangement joins TRBV5-6 to TRBJ2-1; 9 positions agree with TRBD2. From germline, CDR1 is SGHDT and CDR2 YYEEEE. This CDR3 comprises 16 residues. The V and J ends lost 5 bases and 9 bases, in that order; junction bases with no gene match: 15. The CDR3 nucleotides are TGTGCCAGCAGTCTCGTTCTACTAGCGGGTGTAGGTGAGCAGTTCTTC. This encodes CASSLVLLAGVGEQFF.

The chain carries TRBV10-3 and TRBJ2-7; D is perhaps TRBD2 (6 bases). In germline, CDR1 is ENHRY, CDR2 SYGVKD. The CDR3 consists of 13 residues. V dropped 4 bases and J dropped 2 bases, with 9 bases sitting between them. Here the CDR3 DNA reads TGTGCCATCAGTGCGGCGGGGACCTACGAGCAGTACTTC. It yields the protein CAISAAGTYEQYF.